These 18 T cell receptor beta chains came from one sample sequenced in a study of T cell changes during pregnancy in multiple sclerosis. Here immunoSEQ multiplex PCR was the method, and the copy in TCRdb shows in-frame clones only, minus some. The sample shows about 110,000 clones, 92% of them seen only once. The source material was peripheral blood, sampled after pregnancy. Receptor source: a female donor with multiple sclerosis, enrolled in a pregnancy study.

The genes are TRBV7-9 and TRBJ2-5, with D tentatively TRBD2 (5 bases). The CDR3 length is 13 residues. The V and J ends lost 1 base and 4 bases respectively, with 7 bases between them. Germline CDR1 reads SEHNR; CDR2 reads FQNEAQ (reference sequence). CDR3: CASSLVEGETQYF. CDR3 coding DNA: TGTGCCAGCAGCTTAGTAGAGGGAGAGACCCAGTACTTC.

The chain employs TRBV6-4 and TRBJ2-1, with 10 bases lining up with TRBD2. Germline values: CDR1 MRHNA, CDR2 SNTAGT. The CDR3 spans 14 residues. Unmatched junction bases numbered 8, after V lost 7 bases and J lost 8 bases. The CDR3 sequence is CASKRASGSDEQFF. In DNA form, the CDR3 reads TGTGCCAGCAAGAGGGCTAGCGGGAGCGATGAGCAGTTCTTC.

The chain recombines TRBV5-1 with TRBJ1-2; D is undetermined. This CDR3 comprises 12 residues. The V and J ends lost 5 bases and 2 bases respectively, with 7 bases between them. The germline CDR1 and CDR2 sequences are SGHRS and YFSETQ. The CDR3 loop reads CASSTRNYGYTF. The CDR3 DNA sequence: TGCGCCAGCAGTACGAGGAACTATGGCTACACCTTC.

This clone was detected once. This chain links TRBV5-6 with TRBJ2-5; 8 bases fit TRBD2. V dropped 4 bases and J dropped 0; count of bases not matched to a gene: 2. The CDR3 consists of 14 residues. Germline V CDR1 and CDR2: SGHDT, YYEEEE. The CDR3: CASSAGLDQETQYF. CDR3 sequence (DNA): TGTGCCAGCAGCGCGGGACTAGACCAAGAGACCCAGTACTTC.

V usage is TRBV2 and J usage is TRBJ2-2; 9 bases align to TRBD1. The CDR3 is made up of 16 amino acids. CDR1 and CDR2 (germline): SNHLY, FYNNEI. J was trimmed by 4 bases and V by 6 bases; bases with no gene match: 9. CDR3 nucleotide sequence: TGTGCCAGCAGCCCCGGTCCGGGACAGGGCACCGGGGAGCTGTTTTTT. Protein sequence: CASSPGPGQGTGELFF.

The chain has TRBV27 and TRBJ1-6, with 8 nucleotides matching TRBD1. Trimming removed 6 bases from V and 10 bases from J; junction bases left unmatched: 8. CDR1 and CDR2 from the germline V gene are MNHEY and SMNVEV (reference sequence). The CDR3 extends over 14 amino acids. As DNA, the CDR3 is TGTGCCAGCAGGCGACAGGGGTGGGAGTCACCCCTCCACTTT. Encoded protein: CASRRQGWESPLHF.

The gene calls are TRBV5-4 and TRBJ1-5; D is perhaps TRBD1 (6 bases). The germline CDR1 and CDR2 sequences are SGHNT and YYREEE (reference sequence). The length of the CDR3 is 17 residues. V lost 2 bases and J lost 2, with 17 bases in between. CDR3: CASSFVRDTKGNQPQHF. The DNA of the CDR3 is TGTGCCAGCAGCTTTGTCCGGGACACCAAGGGCAATCAGCCCCAGCATTTT.

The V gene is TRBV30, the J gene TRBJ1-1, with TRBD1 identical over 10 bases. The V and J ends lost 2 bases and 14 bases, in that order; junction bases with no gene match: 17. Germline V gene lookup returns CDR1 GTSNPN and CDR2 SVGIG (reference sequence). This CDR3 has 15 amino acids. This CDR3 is CAWSPVPEWDRGSFF. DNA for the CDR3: TGTGCCTGGAGTCCCGTTCCCGAATGGGACAGGGGTTCATTCTTT.

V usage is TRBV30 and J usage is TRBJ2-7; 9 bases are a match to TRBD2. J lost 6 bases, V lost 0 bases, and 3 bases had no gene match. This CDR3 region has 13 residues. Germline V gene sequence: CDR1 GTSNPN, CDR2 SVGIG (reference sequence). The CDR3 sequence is CAWSVLAGSEQYF. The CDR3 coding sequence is TGTGCCTGGAGTGTACTAGCGGGCTCCGAGCAGTACTTC. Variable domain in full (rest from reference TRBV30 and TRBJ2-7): SQTIHQWPATLVQPVGSPLSLECTVEGTSNPNLYWYRQAAGRGLQLLFYSVGIGQISSEVPQNLSASRPQDRQFILSSKKLLLSDSGFYLCAWSVLAGSEQYFGPGTRLTVT.

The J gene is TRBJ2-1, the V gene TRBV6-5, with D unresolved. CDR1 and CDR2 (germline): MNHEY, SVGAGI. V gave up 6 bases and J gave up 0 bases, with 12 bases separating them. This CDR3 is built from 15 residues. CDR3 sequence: CASSYLSSSYNEQFF. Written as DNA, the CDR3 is TGTGCCAGCAGCTACCTTTCTAGCTCCTACAATGAGCAGTTCTTC.

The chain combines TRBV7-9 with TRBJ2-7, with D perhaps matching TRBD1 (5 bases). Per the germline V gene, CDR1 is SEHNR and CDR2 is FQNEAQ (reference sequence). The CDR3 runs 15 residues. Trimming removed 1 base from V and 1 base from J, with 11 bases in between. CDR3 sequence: CASSLVPQASYEQYF. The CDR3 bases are TGTGCCAGCAGCTTAGTACCACAGGCATCCTACGAGCAGTACTTC.

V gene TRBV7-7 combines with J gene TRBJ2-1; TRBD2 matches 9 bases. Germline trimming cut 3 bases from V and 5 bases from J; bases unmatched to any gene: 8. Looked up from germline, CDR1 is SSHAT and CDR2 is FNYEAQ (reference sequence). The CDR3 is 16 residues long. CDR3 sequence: CASSLGRGGRDNEQFF. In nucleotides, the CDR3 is TGTGCCAGCAGCTTGGGGCGGGGGGGCCGGGACAATGAGCAGTTCTTC.

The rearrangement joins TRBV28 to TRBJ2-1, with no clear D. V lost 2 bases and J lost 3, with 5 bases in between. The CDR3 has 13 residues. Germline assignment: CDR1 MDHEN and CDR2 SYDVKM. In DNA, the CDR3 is TGTGCCAGCAGTTTAACAGACTACAATGAGCAGTTCTTC. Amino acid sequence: CASSLTDYNEQFF.

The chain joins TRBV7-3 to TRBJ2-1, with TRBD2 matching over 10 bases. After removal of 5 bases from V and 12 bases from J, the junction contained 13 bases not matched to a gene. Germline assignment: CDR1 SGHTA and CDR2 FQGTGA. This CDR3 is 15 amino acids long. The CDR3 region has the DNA TGTGCCAGCAGCCGCGGTGGGCTAGCGGGAGAAGGGCAGTTCTTC. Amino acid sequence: CASSRGGLAGEGQFF.

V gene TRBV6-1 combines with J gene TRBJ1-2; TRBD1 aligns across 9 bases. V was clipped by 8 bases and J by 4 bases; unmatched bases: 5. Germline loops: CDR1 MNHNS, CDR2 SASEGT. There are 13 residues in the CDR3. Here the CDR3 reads CASGPGQGYGYTF. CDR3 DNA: TGTGCCAGCGGACCGGGACAGGGCTATGGCTACACCTTC.

The CDR3 DNA is TGCAGCGCCACAGGGGTCAACACTGAAGCTTTCTTT. Translated, it gives CSATGVNTEAFF. The chain links TRBV29-1 to TRBJ1-1, with TRBD1 matching over 7 bases. With 7 bases clipped from V and 2 bases from J, the junction kept 4 bases outside the gene matches. Germline V gene data show CDR1 as SQVTM and CDR2 as ANQGSEA. This CDR3 contains 12 residues.

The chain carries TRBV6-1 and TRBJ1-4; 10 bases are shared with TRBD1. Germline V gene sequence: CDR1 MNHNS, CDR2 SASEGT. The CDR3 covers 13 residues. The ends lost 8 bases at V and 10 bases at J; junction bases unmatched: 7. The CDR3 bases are TGTGCCAGCCGGGACAGGGGTTGGGTAAAACTGTTTTTT. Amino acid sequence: CASRDRGWVKLFF.

The CDR3 sequence is CASSDLTVSGNTIYF. The CDR3 DNA reads TGTGCCAGTAGTGACCTGACAGTCTCTGGAAACACCATATATTTT. V is TRBV19 and J is TRBJ1-3, with D tentatively TRBD1 (5 bases). The V and J ends lost 5 bases and 0 bases respectively, with 11 bases between them. This CDR3 region has 15 residues. Germline values: CDR1 LNHDA, CDR2 SQIVND (reference sequence).